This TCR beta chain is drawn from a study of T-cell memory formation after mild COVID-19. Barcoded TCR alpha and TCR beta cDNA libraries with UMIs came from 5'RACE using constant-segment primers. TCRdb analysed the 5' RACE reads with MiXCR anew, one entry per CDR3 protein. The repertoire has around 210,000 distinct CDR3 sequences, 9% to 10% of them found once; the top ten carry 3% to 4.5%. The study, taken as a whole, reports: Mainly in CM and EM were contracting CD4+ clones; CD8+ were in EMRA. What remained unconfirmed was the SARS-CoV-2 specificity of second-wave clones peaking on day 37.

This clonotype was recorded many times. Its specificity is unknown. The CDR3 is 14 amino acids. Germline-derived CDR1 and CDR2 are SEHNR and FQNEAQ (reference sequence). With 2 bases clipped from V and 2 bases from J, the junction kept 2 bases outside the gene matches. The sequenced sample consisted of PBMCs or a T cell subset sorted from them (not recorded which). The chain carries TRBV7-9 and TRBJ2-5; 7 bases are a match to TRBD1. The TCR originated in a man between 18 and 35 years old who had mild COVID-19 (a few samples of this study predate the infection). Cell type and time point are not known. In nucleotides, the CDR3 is TGTGCCAGCAGCTTACAGGGGGTTCAAGAGACCCAGTACTTC. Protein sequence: CASSLQGVQETQYF.